What follows are 28 T cell receptor beta chains derived from one specimen sequenced in a study of T cell repertoires in cytomegalovirus infection. TCRdb itself ran the reads through MiXCR, one entry per CDR3 protein. The table has about 110,000 distinct CDR3 sequences, roughly 40% seen once; the top ten hold less than 80%. No antigens are known for them. Sequences were derived from CD8+ T cells from cultured PBMCs, sampled from culture after CMV antigen stimulation. Source of these receptors: a human donor in good health (CMV status not recorded). Some clones in this sample may be carry-over from other donors' samples.

The chain combines TRBV20-1 with TRBJ2-7; 14 bases map to TRBD2. This CDR3 is built from 17 residues. CDR1 and CDR2 (germline): DFQATT, SNEGSKA (reference sequence). With V trimmed by 0 bases and J by 6 bases, 10 bases remained unmatched. The CDR3 sequence: CSARDRETSGGALEQYF. The CDR3 nucleotides read TGCAGTGCTAGAGATCGGGAGACTAGCGGGGGGGCCCTCGAGCAGTACTTC.

Only one count was recorded for this clonotype. The CDR3 loop is CASMDANTEAFF. CDR3 coding DNA: TGTGCCAGCATGGACGCGAACACTGAAGCTTTCTTT. This chain joins TRBV2 and TRBJ1-1; D unresolved. The CDR3 is 12 amino acids. The V end lost 7 bases, the J end lost 1 base, and 7 bases lay between the germline ends. Germline assignment: CDR1 SNHLY and CDR2 FYNNEI.

This clonotype was recorded a few times. The chain is built from TRBV2 and TRBJ1-1; TRBD1 might be the D (6 bases). This CDR3 has 12 residues. V was trimmed by 6 bases and J by 4 bases, leaving 9 bases between them. Germline V gene sequence: CDR1 SNHLY, CDR2 FYNNEI. The CDR3 loop reads CASSQTGTEAFF. The CDR3 nucleotides are TGTGCCAGCAGCCAGACAGGCACTGAAGCTTTCTTT.

This chain uses TRBV7-6 with TRBJ2-1, with TRBD2 matching 11 bases. The CDR3 extends over 20 amino acids. Trimming took 4 bases from V and 0 from J; bases not matched to a gene: 14. Germline-derived CDR1 and CDR2 are SGHVS and FNYEAQ. The CDR3 is CASSWKGLAARGSSYNEQFF. The CDR3 nucleotides read TGTGCCAGCAGCTGGAAGGGACTAGCGGCCCGCGGGAGCTCCTACAATGAGCAGTTCTTC. Variable domain in full (rest from reference TRBV7-6 and TRBJ2-1): GAGVSQSPRYKVTKRGQDVALRCDPISGHVSLYWYRQALGQGPEFLTYFNYEAQQDKSGLPNDRFSAERPEGSISTLTIQRTEQRDSAMYRCASSWKGLAARGSSYNEQFFGPGTRLTVL.

The sample holds a few counts of this clonotype. V gene TRBV7-2 combines with J gene TRBJ2-5; 11 bases are shared with TRBD1. The CDR3 contains 14 residues. Trimming at V came to 7 bases and at J to 5 bases, leaving 6 bases not matched to a gene. CDR1 is SGHTA and CDR2 is FQGNSA in the germline V gene. The CDR3 spells CASTRTGGWETQYF. DNA of the CDR3: TGTGCCAGCACCCGGACAGGGGGCTGGGAGACCCAGTACTTC.

This clonotype was seen more than once but under ten times. The V and J genes are TRBV2 and TRBJ2-3; no reliable D call. This CDR3 contains 13 residues. From germline, CDR1 is SNHLY and CDR2 FYNNEI. V was shortened by 2 bases and J by 2 bases, with 5 bases between the two germline ends. This CDR3 is CASSEFPTDTQYF. The DNA of the CDR3 is TGTGCCAGCAGTGAATTCCCCACAGATACGCAGTATTTT.

The table lists this clonotype with a few counts. The V and J genes are TRBV19 and TRBJ2-1; 7 bases align to TRBD1. Trimming took 3 bases from V and 10 from J; bases not matched to a gene: 12. CDR3 size: 15 residues. The germline gives CDR1 LNHDA, CDR2 SQIVND (reference sequence). The CDR3 is CASSILDLGGSEQFF. Written as DNA, the CDR3 is TGTGCCAGTAGTATTTTGGACTTAGGGGGCTCCGAGCAGTTCTTC.

The genes are TRBV7-8 and TRBJ1-1; 7 nucleotides match TRBD1. This CDR3 comprises 15 residues. V shed 6 bases, J shed 5 bases, and the junction held 12 bases outside the gene matches. Germline values: CDR1 SGHVS, CDR2 FQNEAQ. This CDR3 reads CASSLPTGVSTEAFF. The CDR3 DNA reads as TGTGCCAGCAGTTTACCTACAGGGGTATCTACTGAAGCTTTCTTT.

This clonotype appeared a few times. This rearrangement joins TRBV6-6 to TRBJ1-3; the match to TRBD1 covers 10 bases. CDR3 length: 16 residues. Germline V gives CDR1 MNHNY, CDR2 SVGAGI (reference sequence). The V segment lost 2 bases and the J segment 3 bases; nucleotides outside the gene matches: 4. CDR3 loop: CASSYRGTGVGNTIYF. As DNA, the CDR3 is TGTGCCAGCAGTTACCGCGGGACAGGGGTTGGAAACACCATATATTTT.

This clonotype was counted between two and nine times. This rearrangement joins TRBV12-3 or TRBV12-4 to TRBJ1-1; TRBD1 might be the D (5 bases). Trimming removed 7 bases at V and 5 bases at J, with 20 bases between. This CDR3 comprises 15 residues. Here the CDR3 reads CASTGGTESRTEAFF. The CDR3 DNA is TGTGCCAGCACCGGGGGGACCGAAAGTCGGACTGAAGCTTTCTTT.

This clonotype was seen only once. The rearrangement links TRBV4-1 to TRBJ2-5, with D hard to call. V was cut by 0 bases and J by 5 bases, with 13 bases left in between. Germline assignment: CDR1 MGHRA and CDR2 YSYEKL. The CDR3 is made up of 15 amino acids. The CDR3 bases are TGCGCCAGCAGCCAAGAGAAGGGCTTGGGGGAGACCCAGTACTTC. This sequence encodes CASSQEKGLGETQYF.

CDR3 protein: CASSLSGSPHPGANVLTF. The CDR3, as DNA: TGTGCCAGCAGCTTATCGGGATCTCCTCACCCTGGGGCCAACGTCCTGACTTTC. The chain combines TRBV7-4 with TRBJ2-6, with D perhaps matching TRBD2 (5 bases). CDR3 length: 18 residues. V dropped 2 bases and J dropped 2 bases, with 16 bases sitting between them. Looked up from germline, CDR1 is SGHVT and CDR2 is SQSDAQ.

This clonotype was seen only once. The chain uses TRBV27 and TRBJ2-3; either TRBD1 or TRBD2 may fit D (5 bases each). Looked up from germline, CDR1 is MNHEY and CDR2 is SMNVEV (reference sequence). The V end was cut by 4 bases, the J end by 4 bases, with 27 bases between. This CDR3 contains 19 residues. In DNA form, the CDR3 reads TGTGCCAGCAGTTCCGCCCGACGGGCTCTAGTTGGGACGCCAGATACGCAGTATTTT. Its protein is CASSSARRALVGTPDTQYF.

There are a few counts of this clonotype. This chain uses TRBV4-3 with TRBJ1-1; TRBD1 matches at 9 bases. CDR3 length: 11 amino acids. V dropped 5 bases and J dropped 10; count of bases not matched to a gene: 2. Germline-derived CDR1 and CDR2 are LGHNA and YSLEER. The CDR3 here is CASSKQGAAFF. CDR3 DNA: TGCGCCAGCAGCAAACAGGGGGCAGCTTTCTTT.

This clonotype appeared a few times. The chain carries TRBV27 and TRBJ2-7; 9 positions agree with TRBD1. The CDR3 consists of 15 residues. With 3 bases clipped from V and 3 bases from J, the junction kept 6 bases outside the gene matches. Germline V gene data show CDR1 as MNHEY and CDR2 as SMNVEV (reference sequence). CDR3 residues: CASSLGQGFVYEQYF. CDR3 DNA: TGTGCCAGCAGTTTGGGACAGGGTTTCGTCTACGAGCAGTACTTC.

This clonotype has more than one count but fewer than ten. This chain uses TRBV7-2 with TRBJ2-3, with D hard to call. Per the germline V gene, CDR1 is SGHTA and CDR2 is FQGNSA. Trimming removed 5 bases from V and 0 bases from J, with 9 bases in between. This CDR3 region has 14 residues. CDR3 nucleotides: TGTGCCAGCAGCGCCGGACCAAGCACAGATACGCAGTATTTT. Its protein is CASSAGPSTDTQYF.

This clonotype was detected only a few times. The chain recombines TRBV27 with TRBJ2-1, with a weak D call TRBD2 (5 bases). V gave up 6 bases and J gave up 0 bases, with 15 bases separating them. CDR1 is MNHEY, CDR2 SMNVEV, per germline (reference sequence). The CDR3 is 16 amino acids. CDR3 sequence (DNA): TGTGCCAGCAGCAAGTCCGATGGACTCTCCTACAATGAGCAGTTCTTC. Its translation is CASSKSDGLSYNEQFF.

The rearrangement joins TRBV9 to TRBJ2-5; possibly TRBD1 for D (7 bases). V dropped 3 bases and J dropped 1 base, with 16 bases sitting between them. Germline V gene data show CDR1 as SGDLS and CDR2 as YYNGEE. CDR3 length equals 16 residues. The CDR3 protein is CASSGLYRGGQETQYF. The DNA of the CDR3 is TGTGCCAGCAGCGGCCTCTACAGGGGAGGCCAAGAGACCCAGTACTTC.

The chain joins TRBV7-9 to TRBJ2-7; 8 bases are a match to TRBD1. Losses at the gene ends were 5 bases for V and 2 bases for J; bases not matched to a gene: 5. Looked up from germline, CDR1 is SEHNR and CDR2 is FQNEAQ (reference sequence). This CDR3 is 14 amino acids long. For the CDR3, the DNA is TGTGCCAGCAGCCCGACAGGGGAGGCCTACGAGCAGTACTTC. Amino acid sequence: CASSPTGEAYEQYF.

In its sample, this clonotype was seen many times. The chain carries TRBV27 and TRBJ2-2; 8 bases map to TRBD1. V trimming: 3 bases; J trimming: 4 bases; junction bases outside the gene matches: 7. The germline gives CDR1 MNHEY, CDR2 SMNVEV (reference sequence). This CDR3 has 16 residues. CDR3 protein: CASSLGTGPSTGELFF. The CDR3 nucleotides are TGTGCCAGCAGTTTGGGGACAGGACCTTCCACCGGGGAGCTGTTTTTT.

This clonotype was found a few times. V is TRBV12-3 or TRBV12-4 and J is TRBJ1-5; weak D call: TRBD1 (5 bases). The V gene lost 5 bases and the J gene lost 0 bases, with 14 bases spanning the gap. CDR3 size: 16 residues. The CDR3 nucleotides are TGTGCCAGCAGTGCCGGAGGGGAATATAGCAATCAGCCCCAGCATTTT. Amino acids: CASSAGGEYSNQPQHF.

The V call is TRBV7-6, the J call TRBJ1-5; D remains ambiguous. Trimming took 4 bases from V and 3 from J, leaving 10 bases between them. CDR3 length equals 14 residues. Germline assignment: CDR1 SGHVS and CDR2 FNYEAQ. The CDR3 region has the DNA TGTGCCAGCAGCTCGGAACAGACCAATCAGCCCCAGCATTTT. This gives the protein CASSSEQTNQPQHF.

This clonotype was observed a handful of times. The V and J genes are TRBV12-3 or TRBV12-4 and TRBJ1-1; maybe TRBD1 (5 bases). The CDR3 has 13 residues. V dropped 4 bases and J dropped 6 bases, with 12 bases sitting between them. The CDR3, as DNA: TGTGCCAGCAGTTCCACGGGGGTTGCTGAAGCTTTCTTT. As protein: CASSSTGVAEAFF.

This chain links TRBV7-9 with TRBJ2-2; D gene unclear. The CDR3 loop spans 11 amino acids. The V gene's germline CDR1 is SEHNR and CDR2 FQNEAQ (reference sequence). With 8 bases removed from V and 3 bases from J, the gap between germline ends came to 4 bases. This CDR3 is CASDDTGELFF. Written as DNA, the CDR3 is TGTGCCAGCGATGACACCGGGGAGCTGTTTTTT.

This clonotype showed up just a few times. This chain connects TRBV7-9 to TRBJ1-1; weak D call: TRBD1 (5 bases). The V end was cut by 4 bases, the J end by 3 bases, with 18 bases between. Germline V gene sequence: CDR1 SEHNR, CDR2 FQNEAQ (reference sequence). This CDR3 region has 16 residues. This chain's CDR3 is CASSSTATRRDTEAFF. The CDR3, as DNA: TGTGCCAGCAGCTCGACCGCCACCCGCAGGGACACTGAAGCTTTCTTT.

The chain employs TRBV7-4 and TRBJ1-2; D not resolved. Germline V gene sequence: CDR1 SGHVT, CDR2 SQSDAQ. The CDR3 has 18 amino acids. Deletions cut 1 base from V and 2 bases from J, with 20 bases between. The CDR3 region has the DNA TGTGCCAGCAGCTTAGGGTCCCCTGGGCCCCTGTCGAACTATGGCTACACCTTC. Translating gives CASSLGSPGPLSNYGYTF.

Ten or more counts support this clonotype. The V gene is TRBV4-1, the J gene TRBJ2-7; no clear D gene. V was clipped by 2 bases and J by 1 base, with 9 bases between them. Per the germline V gene, CDR1 is MGHRA and CDR2 is YSYEKL. This CDR3 is 14 amino acids long. The CDR3 here is CASSQLSGSYEQYF. The CDR3 DNA is TGCGCCAGCAGCCAATTATCAGGTTCCTACGAGCAGTACTTC.

This clonotype has ten or more counts. The V call is TRBV6-5, the J call TRBJ1-1; perhaps TRBD1 as D (6 bases). V was trimmed by 5 bases and J by 4 bases, leaving 11 bases between them. Looked up from germline, CDR1 is MNHEY and CDR2 is SVGAGI. CDR3 length: 13 amino acids. The CDR3 sequence: CASSPLGATEAFF. CDR3 nucleotide sequence: TGTGCCAGCAGTCCGTTGGGGGCCACTGAAGCTTTCTTT.